These 32 T cell receptor beta chains originate from one sample sequenced in a study of PD-1 blockade in classical Hodgkin lymphoma. Each of the patients experienced relapse following autologous stem cell transplantation, and their brentuximab vedotin exposure differed. Using immunoSEQ multiplex PCR, the repertoire was profiled, and TCRdb retains in-frame clones only, with some absent. The table lists about 37,000 clones, less than 80% of them singletons. Material: peripheral blood mononuclear cells (PBMCs), obtained at baseline. These receptors were obtained from a human donor with classical Hodgkin lymphoma.

This sequence joins TRBV6-6 and TRBJ2-7; D is uncertain. This CDR3 region has 14 residues. The germline V gene encodes CDR1 MNHNY and CDR2 SVGAGI (reference sequence). Trimming left V 2 bases short and J 3 bases short, with 11 bases between. CDR3 nucleotides: TGTGCCAGCAGTTACCGGGCCAAGGTCTACGAGCAGTACTTC. It translates to CASSYRAKVYEQYF.

V usage is TRBV18 and J usage is TRBJ2-5; D remains ambiguous. Germline V gene lookup returns CDR1 KGHSH and CDR2 LQKENI. This CDR3 is 13 amino acids long. Trimming took 5 bases from V and 2 from J, leaving 9 bases between them. CDR3 in amino acids: CASSTGVQETQYF. Written as DNA, the CDR3 is TGTGCCAGCTCAACGGGCGTGCAAGAGACCCAGTACTTC. Together with reference TRBV18 and TRBJ2-5, the CDR3 gives the full variable domain: NAGVMQNPRHLVRRRGQEARLRCSPMKGHSHVYWYRQLPEEGLKFMVYLQKENIIDESGMPKERFSAEFPKEGPSILRIQQVVRGDSAAYFCASSTGVQETQYFGPGTRLLVL.

This clone was seen many times. The chain employs TRBV5-1 and TRBJ2-2; 11 bases agree with TRBD2. With 5 bases clipped from V and 10 bases from J, the junction kept 13 bases outside the gene matches. The CDR3 sequence is 16 residues long. The germline V gene encodes CDR1 SGHRS and CDR2 YFSETQ. The CDR3, as DNA: TGCGCCAGCAGGGCGGGACTAGCGGATTCGAGGTCGGAGCTGTTTTTT. It codes for CASRAGLADSRSELFF.

V is TRBV27 and J is TRBJ1-1; TRBD1 agrees at 12 bases. V shed 3 bases, J shed 10 bases, and the junction held 3 bases outside the gene matches. Looked up from germline, CDR1 is MNHEY and CDR2 is SMNVEV (reference sequence). The CDR3 length is 13 residues. The CDR3 DNA reads TGTGCCAGCAGTTTGGGACAGGGGGCACCAGCTTTCTTT. Protein sequence: CASSLGQGAPAFF.

CDR3 region: CASSQVPSGSAGNIQYF. CDR3 coding DNA: TGCGCCAGCAGCCAGGTCCCTAGCGGGAGTGCGGGAAACATTCAGTACTTC. The chain carries TRBV4-1 and TRBJ2-4, with 10 bases identical to TRBD2. This CDR3 is built from 17 residues. The V and J ends lost 3 bases and 6 bases, in that order; junction bases with no gene match: 11. Germline V lookup: CDR1 MGHRA, CDR2 YSYEKL.

The V and J genes are TRBV11-2 and TRBJ1-3; D gene uncertain. The CDR3 covers 17 residues. Trimming removed 2 bases at V and 0 bases at J, with 14 bases between. In germline, CDR1 is SGHAT, CDR2 FQNNGV. This CDR3 is CASSLFGQPDSGNTIYF. CDR3 coding DNA: TGTGCCAGCAGCTTATTCGGCCAGCCCGACTCTGGAAACACCATATATTTT. Full variable domain (missing parts from reference TRBV11-2 and TRBJ1-3): EAGVAQSPRYKIIEKRQSVAFWCNPISGHATLYWYQQILGQGPKLLIQFQNNGVVDDSQLPKDRFSAERLKGVDSTLKIQPAKLEDSAVYLCASSLFGQPDSGNTIYFGEGSWLTVV.

In regard to this clone: Other DNA sequences of this sample code for an identical CDR3. The chain uses TRBV7-3 and TRBJ2-2, with 8 positions matching TRBD2. The germline gives CDR1 SGHTA, CDR2 FQGTGA. The CDR3 extends over 14 amino acids. The trim removed 6 bases at V and 6 bases at J, leaving 6 bases unmatched. CDR3 bases: TGTGCCAGCAGTTTCGGACTAGCTGCCGGGGAGCTGTTTTTT. It yields the protein CASSFGLAAGELFF.

The V gene is TRBV18, the J gene TRBJ2-7, with TRBD1 matching 8 bases. The CDR3 spans 17 residues. Germline assignment: CDR1 KGHSH and CDR2 LQKENI. J lost 3 bases, V lost 6 bases, and 16 bases had no gene match. CDR3 sequence (DNA): TGTGCCAGCTCCCCTGTCGGACAGGGAGTCCCTTACTACGAGCAGTACTTC. Protein sequence: CASSPVGQGVPYYEQYF.

This chain joins TRBV29-1 and TRBJ1-1; possible D gene TRBD1, 6 bases. CDR1 is SQVTM and CDR2 is ANQGSEA in the germline V gene. Between the trimmed V and J ends, which lost 5 bases and 1 base, there was a span of 14 bases. The CDR3 runs 14 residues. The CDR3 sequence is CSVFRQDTNTEAFF. The CDR3 DNA is TGCAGCGTTTTTCGACAGGACACGAACACTGAAGCTTTCTTT.

The rearrangement links TRBV16 to TRBJ1-1; D call uncertain. Trimming cost V 3 bases and J 4 bases, with 12 bases left between them. The length of the CDR3 is 14 residues. The germline CDR1 and CDR2 sequences are KGHSY and FQNENV. CDR3 region: CASSQETLGTEAFF. In nucleotides, the CDR3 is TGTGCCAGCAGCCAGGAGACCTTGGGCACTGAAGCTTTCTTT.

The genes are TRBV6-7 and TRBJ1-2; D gene uncertain. TRBV6-7 is known as an ORF, though its function is uncertain. V was clipped by 0 bases and J by 7 bases, with 9 bases between them. The CDR3 is made up of 13 amino acids. The CDR3, as DNA: TGTGCCAGCAGTTACTCTTTCGGTGGTGGCTACACCTTC. The encoded protein is CASSYSFGGGYTF.

The chain uses TRBV5-1 and TRBJ2-1; 7 bases agree with TRBD1. J was trimmed by 2 bases and V by 7 bases; bases with no gene match: 9. This CDR3 is 15 amino acids long. Germline CDR1 and CDR2: SGHRS and YFSETQ. CDR3 loop: CASQTQGVAYNEQFF. CDR3 nucleotides: TGCGCCAGCCAAACCCAGGGGGTTGCCTACAATGAGCAGTTCTTC.

The CDR3 nucleotides read TGTGCCAGCAGCTTAGGGGGGAAAACGGGAGGCTACACCTTC. It specifies CASSLGGKTGGYTF. The J gene is TRBJ1-2, the V gene TRBV13; the D is unclear. Germline loops: CDR1 PRHDT, CDR2 FYEKMQ (reference sequence). The CDR3 extends over 14 amino acids. Trimming left V 0 bases short and J 8 bases short, with 13 bases between.

This clone was observed a handful of times. V gene TRBV29-1 combines with J gene TRBJ1-1; the D is unclear. V was shortened by 6 bases and J by 0 bases, with 11 bases between the two germline ends. The CDR3 loop spans 13 amino acids. The germline gives CDR1 SQVTM, CDR2 ANQGSEA. The CDR3 spells CSVREAMNTEAFF. CDR3 DNA sequence: TGCAGCGTAAGGGAGGCGATGAACACTGAAGCTTTCTTT.

The CDR3 coding sequence is TGTGCCAGAAGCCTAAAATGGGACAGGGGAACAGATACGCAGTATTTT. This sequence encodes CARSLKWDRGTDTQYF. This chain links TRBV5-3 with TRBJ2-3; TRBD1 matches 10 bases. TRBV5-3 is annotated as an ORF whose role is uncertain. This CDR3 comprises 16 residues. The J segment lost 3 bases and the V segment lost 4 bases, leaving 8 bases of the junction unmatched.

The genes are TRBV4-1 and TRBJ2-7; 7 bases are shared with TRBD2. Looked up from germline, CDR1 is MGHRA and CDR2 is YSYEKL. The CDR3 contains 16 residues. J lost 5 bases, V lost 0 bases, and 10 bases had no gene match. The CDR3 nucleotides read TGCGCCAGCAGCCAAGATTCGGGGGAGGGTAAGGACGAGCAGTACTTC. Translated, it gives CASSQDSGEGKDEQYF.

This rearrangement joins TRBV5-3 to TRBJ2-7; the match to TRBD2 covers 11 bases. TRBV5-3 is sorted into the ORF group, with uncertain function. The CDR3 is 15 amino acids. V shed 0 bases, J shed 7 bases, and the junction held 6 bases outside the gene matches. The CDR3 sequence is CARSLELAGVGEQYF. The CDR3 bases are TGTGCCAGAAGCTTGGAACTAGCGGGAGTGGGGGAGCAGTACTTC.

This clone was seen more than once but under ten times. CDR3 amino acids: CASSGSTNMNTEAFF. In DNA, the CDR3 is TGTGCCAGCAGCGGATCGACAAACATGAACACTGAAGCTTTCTTT. The chain is built from TRBV7-3 and TRBJ1-1; no clear D gene. This CDR3 has 15 amino acids. V was pared by 5 bases and J by 0 bases, with 13 bases between. Germline V gene sequence: CDR1 SGHTA, CDR2 FQGTGA. Full variable domain (rest looked up from reference TRBV7-3 and TRBJ1-1): GAGVSQTPSNKVTEKGKYVELRCDPISGHTALYWYRQSLGQGPEFLIYFQGTGAADDSGLPNDRFFAVRPEGSVSTLKIQRTERGDSAVYLCASSGSTNMNTEAFFGQGTRLTVV.

The V call is TRBV9, the J call TRBJ1-1, with TRBD1 as a possible D gene (5 bases). CDR3 length: 13 amino acids. The V end lost 4 bases, the J end lost 4 bases, and 11 bases lay between the germline ends. CDR1 and CDR2 from the germline V gene are SGDLS and YYNGEE. The CDR3 DNA sequence: TGTGCCAGCAGCCCCCAGACAGTCACTGAAGCTTTCTTT. Translation gives CASSPQTVTEAFF.

This chain's CDR3 is CASSFSSNQPQHF. In DNA, the CDR3 is TGTGCCAGCAGCTTTTCGAGCAATCAGCCCCAGCATTTT. V and J are TRBV7-8 and TRBJ1-5; D is undetermined. Trimming removed 3 bases at V and 1 base at J, with 4 bases between. This CDR3 has 13 amino acids. Germline V gene data show CDR1 as SGHVS and CDR2 as FQNEAQ.

This chain connects TRBV4-1 to TRBJ2-1; 10 bases agree with TRBD2. The junction had 10 bases not matched to a gene; V was cut back by 4 bases and J by 7 bases. CDR1 is MGHRA and CDR2 is YSYEKL in the germline V gene. CDR3 size: 16 residues. CDR3 sequence (DNA): TGCGCCAGCAGCCCCCTGAGCGGGAGGGTGGTTAATGAGCAGTTCTTC. This sequence encodes CASSPLSGRVVNEQFF.

A word on this clone: The junction shows a germline mismatch at one end, possibly a read error. This chain joins TRBV7-7 and TRBJ2-5, with D possibly TRBD1 on 5 matching bases. In germline, CDR1 is SSHAT, CDR2 FNYEAQ (reference sequence). This CDR3 is 15 amino acids long. The CDR3 bases are TGTGCTAGCAGCCCCCAGGGCGGCCCCCAAGAGACCCAGTACTTC. Translating gives CASSPQGGPQETQYF.

The chain recombines TRBV6-1 with TRBJ2-7; 9 bases map to TRBD1. V shed 7 bases and J 0 bases; nucleotides not matched to a gene: 4. Germline CDR1 MNHNS, CDR2 SASEGT. There are 14 residues in the CDR3. The CDR3 DNA is TGTGCCAGCATTTCGACAGGGGGCTCCTACGAGCAGTACTTC. This encodes CASISTGGSYEQYF.

The chain uses TRBV28 and TRBJ2-2; TRBD1 is a possible D gene (6 bases). Trimming shortened V by 11 bases and J by 3 bases, and 13 bases separated the two germline ends. From germline, CDR1 is MDHEN and CDR2 SYDVKM. The CDR3 consists of 13 residues. The CDR3 region is CAARGHYTGELFF. The CDR3 nucleotides are TGTGCCGCGAGGGGACATTACACCGGGGAGCTGTTTTTT.

The chain combines TRBV10-3 with TRBJ2-5; D is uncertain. V lost 8 bases and J lost 0, with 4 bases in between. Germline assignment: CDR1 ENHRY and CDR2 SYGVKD. The CDR3 length is 11 residues. CDR3 DNA: TGTGCCATCGGGGACCAAGAGACCCAGTACTTC. It encodes CAIGDQETQYF.

This sequence joins TRBV28 and TRBJ1-5; 7 bases line up with TRBD1. The CDR3 covers 13 residues. Germline trimming cut 10 bases from V and 7 bases from J; bases unmatched to any gene: 10. Germline lookup yields CDR1 MDHEN and CDR2 SYDVKM. As DNA, the CDR3 is TGTGCCATCCGCGGCCGGGGACAGCAGCCCCAGCATTTT. It codes for CAIRGRGQQPQHF.

The V gene is TRBV7-2, the J gene TRBJ2-7, with D perhaps assigned TRBD1 or TRBD2 (5 bases each). The germline gives CDR1 SGHTA, CDR2 FQGNSA. The CDR3 has 16 residues. The V gene lost 1 base and the J gene lost 0 bases, with 13 bases spanning the gap. The chain's CDR3 is CASSLGPGTASYEQYF. CDR3 bases: TGTGCCAGCAGCTTAGGCCCCGGGACGGCCTCCTACGAGCAGTACTTC. The full variable domain, with the rest looked up from reference TRBV7-2 and TRBJ2-7, is GAGVSQSPSNKVTEKGKDVELRCDPISGHTALYWYRQSLGQGLEFLIYFQGNSAPDKSGLPSDRFSAERTGGSVSTLTIQRTQQEDSAVYLCASSLGPGTASYEQYFGPGTRLTVT.

The rearrangement joins TRBV6-1 to TRBJ2-7, with D unresolved. The ends were cut back, 0 bases at V and 0 bases at J, with 9 bases in the middle. The V gene's germline CDR1 is MNHNS and CDR2 SASEGT. This CDR3 comprises 15 residues. The CDR3 is CASSEALGISYEQYF. The CDR3 nucleotides are TGTGCCAGCAGTGAAGCGCTGGGGATCTCCTACGAGCAGTACTTC.

This clone was counted between two and nine times. The V gene is TRBV11-2, the J gene TRBJ1-1; TRBD1 agrees at 7 bases. V shed 5 bases and J 2 bases; nucleotides not matched to a gene: 8. Germline V gives CDR1 SGHAT, CDR2 FQNNGV. The CDR3 length is 15 residues. CDR3: CASSPRGRGNTEAFF. As DNA, the CDR3 is TGTGCCAGCAGCCCGAGGGGGCGGGGAAACACTGAAGCTTTCTTT.

The CDR3 DNA sequence: TGTGCCAGCAGCCTACAGGTCGCCGGGGAGCTGTTTTTT. Its protein is CASSLQVAGELFF. This sequence joins TRBV11-3 and TRBJ2-2, with D perhaps matching TRBD1 (5 bases). Deletions cut 5 bases from V and 6 bases from J, with 10 bases between. CDR1 is SGHNT and CDR2 is YENEEA in the germline V gene. The CDR3 totals 13 residues.

This clone was observed a single time. This chain joins TRBV7-2 and TRBJ1-2, with 7 bases matching TRBD1. V gave up 2 bases and J gave up 2 bases; unmatched junction bases: 5. Per the germline V gene, CDR1 is SGHTA and CDR2 is FQGNSA. The CDR3 covers 15 residues. In DNA form, the CDR3 reads TGTGCCAGCAGCTTAAGACCAGGGGGAAACTATGGCTACACCTTC. This sequence encodes CASSLRPGGNYGYTF.

This clone was detected once. This rearrangement joins TRBV23-1 to TRBJ2-1; TRBD1 matches 9 bases. TRBV23-1 is an ORF, with its function uncertain. The CDR3 spans 17 residues. J was trimmed by 3 bases and V by 4 bases; bases with no gene match: 10. The CDR3 region is CASSPSEGTGNYNEQFF. CDR3 sequence (DNA): TGCGCCAGCAGTCCCTCGGAGGGGACAGGGAACTACAATGAGCAGTTCTTC.